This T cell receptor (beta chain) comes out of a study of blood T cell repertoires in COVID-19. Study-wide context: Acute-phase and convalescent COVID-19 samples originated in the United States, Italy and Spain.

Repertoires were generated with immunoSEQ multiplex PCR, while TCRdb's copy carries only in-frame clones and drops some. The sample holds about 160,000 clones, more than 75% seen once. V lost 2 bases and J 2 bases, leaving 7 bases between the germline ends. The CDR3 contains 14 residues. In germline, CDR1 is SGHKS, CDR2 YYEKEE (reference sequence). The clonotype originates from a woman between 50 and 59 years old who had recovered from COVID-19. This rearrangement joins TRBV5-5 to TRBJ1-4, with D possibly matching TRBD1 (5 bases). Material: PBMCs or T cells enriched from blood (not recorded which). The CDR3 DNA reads TGTGCCAGCAGCTTCCGGGGGACTAATGAAAAACTGTTTTTT. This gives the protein CASSFRGTNEKLFF.